These 6 T cell receptor beta chains originate from one sample sequenced in a study of T cell repertoires in aging, cancer and after chemotherapy. Peripheral blood genomic DNA, not sorted cells or RNA, was the template. Multiplex touch-down PCR with TRB-A/B primers amplified rearranged V-D-J TRB sequences. TCRdb re-called the multiplex PCR reads with MiXCR, one entry per CDR3 protein. In the table there are over a hundred distinct CDR3 sequences, around 53% of which are singletons. Input material: blood. The receptors here all came from a human donor with a solid tumor.

This chain uses TRBV28 with TRBJ2-3; no clear D. This CDR3 region has 11 residues. CDR1 and CDR2 from the germline V gene are MDHEN and SYDVKM. V lost 5 bases and J 3 bases, leaving 3 bases between the germline ends. The CDR3 region has the DNA TGTGCCAGCAGTCTTACAGATACGCAGTATTTT. Residues: CASSLTDTQYF.

V usage is TRBV6-5 and J usage is TRBJ2-7; 8 bases are a match to TRBD2. Germline V CDR1 and CDR2: MNHEY, SVGAGI. The CDR3 extends over 14 amino acids. V gave up 5 bases and J gave up 2 bases; unmatched junction bases: 5. In nucleotides, the CDR3 is TGTGCCAGCAGTGCCCCGACTAGCGCCTACGAGCAGTACTTC. Amino acid sequence: CASSAPTSAYEQYF.

V is TRBV20-1 and J is TRBJ1-1, with a tentative D call TRBD1 (5 bases). V was shortened by 1 base and J by 5 bases, with 14 bases between the two germline ends. Germline V gene data show CDR1 as DFQATT and CDR2 as SNEGSKA (reference sequence). The CDR3 consists of 14 residues. This CDR3 reads CSARGPGGYTEAFF. As DNA, the CDR3 is TGCAGTGCTAGAGGTCCCGGGGGGTATACTGAAGCTTTCTTT.

The V gene is TRBV4-2, the J gene TRBJ2-7, with a possible D match to TRBD1 (6 bases). This CDR3 contains 13 residues. Germline V gene lookup returns CDR1 LGHNA and CDR2 YNFKEQ. Trimming shortened V by 4 bases and J by 1 base, and 8 bases separated the two germline ends. CDR3 sequence reads: CASSRGQSYEQYF. The CDR3 bases are TGTGCCAGCAGCCGGGGGCAGTCCTACGAGCAGTACTTC.

The chain has TRBV7-6 and TRBJ1-5; D possibly corresponds to TRBD1 (5 bases). CDR1 SGHVS and CDR2 FNYEAQ come from the germline V gene. The V end was cut by 5 bases, the J end by 3 bases, with 14 bases between. The CDR3 consists of 15 residues. CDR3 protein: CASSPGGYTNQPQHF. In DNA, the CDR3 is TGTGCCAGCAGCCCGGGGGGTTATACCAATCAGCCCCAGCATTTT.

The V gene is TRBV5-4, the J gene TRBJ2-2, with TRBD1 matching 10 bases. V was clipped by 4 bases and J by 3 bases; unmatched bases: 3. This CDR3 contains 15 residues. CDR1 and CDR2 (germline): SGHNT, YYREEE (reference sequence). The CDR3 coding sequence is TGTGCCAGCAGCCCTGGACAGGGGGACACCGGGGAGCTGTTTTTT. Amino acids: CASSPGQGDTGELFF.